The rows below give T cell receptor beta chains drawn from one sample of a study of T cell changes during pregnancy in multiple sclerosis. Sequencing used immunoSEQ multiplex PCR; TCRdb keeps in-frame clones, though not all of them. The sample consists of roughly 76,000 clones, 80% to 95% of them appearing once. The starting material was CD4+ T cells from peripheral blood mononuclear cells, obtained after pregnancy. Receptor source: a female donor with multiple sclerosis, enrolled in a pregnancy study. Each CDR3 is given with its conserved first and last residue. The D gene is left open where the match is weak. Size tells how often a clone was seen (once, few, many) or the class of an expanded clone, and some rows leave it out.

CDR3nt: TGTGCCAGCAGCGTAGTAGGCCAGGGTAGCTCACCCCTCCACTTT
CDR3aa: CASSVVGQGSSPLHF
v_gene: TRBV9
j_gene: TRBJ1-6
abundance: .
len: 15
d_gene: .

CDR3nt: TGTGCCAGTAGGGCAGCAGATACGCAGTATTTT
CDR3aa: CASRAADTQYF
v_gene: TRBV19
j_gene: TRBJ2-3
abundance: .
len: 11
d_gene: .

CDR3nt: TGTGCCAGCAGTGTGAGCGGCGGGCGGGATGGCTACACCTTC
CDR3aa: CASSVSGGRDGYTF
v_gene: TRBV2
j_gene: TRBJ1-2
abundance: .
len: 14
d_gene: .

CDR3nt: TGCGCCAGCAGCTTACAGATCCAAAACATTCAGTACTTC
CDR3aa: CASSLQIQNIQYF
v_gene: TRBV5-1
j_gene: TRBJ2-4
abundance: .
len: 13
d_gene: .

CDR3nt: TGTGCCAGCAGCTCCCATCGGGGACAACGCGAGCAGTACTTC
CDR3aa: CASSSHRGQREQYF
v_gene: TRBV11-1
j_gene: TRBJ2-7
abundance: .
len: 14
d_gene: .

CDR3nt: TGCGCCAGCAGCGGAACGACAGGGGCCTATGGCTACACCTTC
CDR3aa: CASSGTTGAYGYTF
v_gene: TRBV5-1
j_gene: TRBJ1-2
abundance: once
len: 14
d_gene: TRBD1

CDR3nt: TGTGCCAGCAGTGTGGGTGGGCGCAATCAGCCCCAGCATTTT
CDR3aa: CASSVGGRNQPQHF
v_gene: TRBV6-1
j_gene: TRBJ1-5
abundance: .
len: 14
d_gene: .

CDR3nt: TGTGCCAGCAGAGGAGGCGGTAATAATCAGCCCCAGCATTTT
CDR3aa: CASRGGGNNQPQHF
v_gene: TRBV28
j_gene: TRBJ1-5
abundance: .
len: 14
d_gene: .

CDR3nt: TGTGCCAGCAGCCGTATAGGACCGGGACAGGGCGGCTATGGCTACACCTTC
CDR3aa: CASSRIGPGQGGYGYTF
v_gene: TRBV16
j_gene: TRBJ1-2
abundance: .
len: 17
d_gene: TRBD1

CDR3nt: TGTGCCAGCAGCTTGGGCGACAGGGATGGCGGGGAGCTGTTTTTT
CDR3aa: CASSLGDRDGGELFF
v_gene: TRBV5-8
j_gene: TRBJ2-2
abundance: once
len: 15
d_gene: TRBD1

CDR3nt: TGCGCCAGCAGCTTGGAAGGTCTAGCGGGAGGCGAGCAGTACTTC
CDR3aa: CASSLEGLAGGEQYF
v_gene: TRBV5-1
j_gene: TRBJ2-7
abundance: once
len: 15
d_gene: TRBD2

CDR3nt: TGCGCCAGCAGCTTGGCCGGGACCGGGGAGCTGTTTTTT
CDR3aa: CASSLAGTGELFF
v_gene: TRBV5-1
j_gene: TRBJ2-2
abundance: .
len: 13
d_gene: .

CDR3nt: TGTGCCAGCAGCGACCAGGGACAGGGAAACACTGAAGCTTTCTTT
CDR3aa: CASSDQGQGNTEAFF
v_gene: TRBV6-1
j_gene: TRBJ1-1
abundance: .
len: 15
d_gene: TRBD1

CDR3nt: TGTGCCAGCAGTAGGACAGGGGATGGAGGGGCCAACGTCCTGACTTTC
CDR3aa: CASSRTGDGGANVLTF
v_gene: TRBV6-6
j_gene: TRBJ2-6
abundance: many
len: 16
d_gene: TRBD1

CDR3nt: TGTGCCAGCAGCTTGGGGTCCCTCTCTGACAGATCCTATACTTCACCCCTCCACTTT
CDR3aa: CASSLGSLSDRSYTSPLHF
v_gene: TRBV5-8
j_gene: TRBJ1-6
abundance: .
len: 19
d_gene: .

CDR3nt: TGTGCCAGCAGTTTCCTACAGGGGGGCGGGGAGACCCAGTACTTC
CDR3aa: CASSFLQGGGETQYF
v_gene: TRBV6-5
j_gene: TRBJ2-5
abundance: once
len: 15
d_gene: TRBD1

CDR3nt: TGTGCCAGCACTAGCCTAGATAGGACCGGGGAGCTGTTTTTT
CDR3aa: CASTSLDRTGELFF
v_gene: TRBV6-5
j_gene: TRBJ2-2
abundance: .
len: 14
d_gene: .

CDR3nt: TGCGCCAGCAGCTTGGTGCCCCCTGACAATAATTCACCCCTCCACTTT
CDR3aa: CASSLVPPDNNSPLHF
v_gene: TRBV5-1
j_gene: TRBJ1-6
abundance: .
len: 16
d_gene: .

CDR3nt: TGTGCCAGCATCCGGTCCGGGGTACCTCGGGATGAGCAGTTCTTC
CDR3aa: CASIRSGVPRDEQFF
v_gene: TRBV6-1
j_gene: TRBJ2-1
abundance: once
len: 15
d_gene: .

CDR3nt: TGTGCCAGCAGTCCTTCCCAGGGCACAGATACGCAGTATTTT
CDR3aa: CASSPSQGTDTQYF
v_gene: TRBV6-5
j_gene: TRBJ2-3
abundance: .
len: 14
d_gene: .